Listed below are T cell receptor beta chains from one sample, sequenced in a study of blood T cells in healthy people across ages. TCRdb itself ran the 5' RACE reads through MiXCR, one entry per CDR3 protein. The repertoire consists of around 690,000 distinct CDR3 sequences, with around 54% occurring once and the leading ten covering roughly 34%. The sequenced sample consisted of blood. The receptors were sampled from a man between 60 and 75 years old in good health. CDR3s leave out the opening cysteine and the closing phenylalanine or tryptophan.

length,V,CDR3
9,TRBV28,ASSLQGSYT
13,TRBV10-1,ASSEGVGSSYEQY
11,TRBV20-1,SAVTDANYGYT
13,TRBV29-1,SVEPTGGGGDTQY
13,TRBV29-1,SVELAGTGADTQY
13,TRBV29-1,SVEDLAGMTDTQY
14,TRBV20-1,SVASPRGAMNTEAF
14,TRBV12-3/TRBV12-4,ASTEMGGDATDTQY
11,TRBV6-1,ASSEALIYEQY
13,TRBV18,ASSPLPGTTDTQY
11,TRBV6-5,ASGGARDYGYT
15,TRBV19,ASSILTSGGNYNEQF
13,TRBV20-1,SARSRLAGWDTQY
11,TRBV11-2,ASSLGVMETQY